This entry describes one T cell receptor beta chain. Libraries were prepared by immunoSEQ multiplex PCR; TCRdb keeps only in-frame clonotypes and omits some of them. The table includes roughly 80,000 clones, less than 95% detected once. This sample is drawn from a study of technical replicates of blood from a few donors. CDR3 length: 14 amino acids. The germline CDR1 and CDR2 sequences are MDHEN and SYDVKM. V was clipped by 3 bases and J by 6 bases, with 15 bases between them. V usage is TRBV28 and J usage is TRBJ2-7; D perhaps matches TRBD1 (5 bases). The specimen was T cells isolated from PBMCs. The TCR sequence derives from a human donor in good health. The CDR3, as DNA: TGTGCCAGCAGTTTCGTTCCCCAGGGAAGCGAGCAGTACTTC. As protein: CASSFVPQGSEQYF.